The subject of this entry is one T cell receptor (beta chain). Here immunoSEQ multiplex PCR was the method, and the copy in TCRdb shows in-frame clones only, minus some. The table shows about 40,000 clones, with around 86% occurring only once. The data stem from a study of blood T cell repertoires in COVID-19. Germline V gives CDR1 SGHTA, CDR2 FQGTGA. The trim removed 5 bases at V and 6 bases at J, leaving 9 bases unmatched. The CDR3 extends over 15 amino acids. Sequencing was done on a sample of peripheral blood. This clonotype was sampled from a man aged 50-59 years in a cohort sampled during active COVID-19. V and J are TRBV7-3 and TRBJ2-2, with 7 positions matching TRBD2. For the CDR3, the DNA is TGTGCCAGCAGCCCTGGGGCGGGGGATCCCGGGGAGCTGTTTTTT. This codes for CASSPGAGDPGELFF.